The present T cell receptor beta chain was sequenced within a study of T cells after yellow fever vaccination. Across the study: Some fractions had low cell numbers, and these were prepared with SMART-Seq v4 Ultra Low Input.

One entry per CDR3 protein results from TCRdb running MiXCR on the 5' RACE reads. The repertoire holds 170,000 or so distinct CDR3 sequences, with approximately 9.9% as singletons. The CDR3 is made up of 11 amino acids. Germline V gives CDR1 SQVTM, CDR2 ANQGSEA. Trimming shortened V by 2 bases and J by 8 bases, and 9 bases separated the two germline ends. General study findings and limits: The study re-detected most primary-vaccination clones after the booster (approximately 97% CD4, 88% CD8). Of the clonotypes, a small share occurred in both CD4 and CD8 compartments.

Worth noting for this clonotype: Its antigen is currently unknown.

This receptor was taken from a man in his late teens or twenties who received the YFV17D yellow fever vaccine. J is TRBJ1-2 and V is TRBV29-1; D perhaps matches TRBD1 (6 bases). The sample consisted of CD8+ T cells sorted from PBMCs, taken 45 days after the yellow fever booster vaccination. CDR3 sequence: CSVESRGGYTF. CDR3 DNA sequence: TGCAGCGTTGAATCCAGGGGAGGCTACACCTTC.